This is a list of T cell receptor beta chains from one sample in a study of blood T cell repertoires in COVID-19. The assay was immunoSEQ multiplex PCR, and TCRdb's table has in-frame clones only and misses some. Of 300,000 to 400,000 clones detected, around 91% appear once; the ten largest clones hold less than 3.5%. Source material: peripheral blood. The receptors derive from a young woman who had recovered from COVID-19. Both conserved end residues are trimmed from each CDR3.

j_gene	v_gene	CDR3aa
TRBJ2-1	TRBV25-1	ASSPRYGNEQF
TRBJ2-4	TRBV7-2	ASSYTGGRRDIQY
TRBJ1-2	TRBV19	ASSIEAVLLGYGYT
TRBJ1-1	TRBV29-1	SARTGGGTEAF
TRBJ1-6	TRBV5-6	ASSHSGAGYSPLH
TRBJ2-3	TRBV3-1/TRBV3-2	ASTSRASSDTQY
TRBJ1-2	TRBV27	ASSRGGGYGYT
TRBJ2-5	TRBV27	ASSLYGRTGQETQY
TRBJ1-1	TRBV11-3	ASSLDSNTEAF
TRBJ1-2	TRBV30	AWSVRGIYGYT
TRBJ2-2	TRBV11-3	ASSFLSANTGELF
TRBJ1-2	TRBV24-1	ATSVEGVGYT
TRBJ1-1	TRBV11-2	ASSSLEGTAF
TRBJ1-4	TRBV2	ASSPRAGGSKNEKLF
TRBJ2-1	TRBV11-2	ASSIEALYNEQF
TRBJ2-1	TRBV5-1	ASSTRPQNEQF
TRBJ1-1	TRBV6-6	ASRELSRGGEAF
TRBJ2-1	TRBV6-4	ASSRTSGSYNEQF
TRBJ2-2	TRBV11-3	ASRGRNTGELF
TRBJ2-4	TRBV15	ATSSKQGEAKNIQY
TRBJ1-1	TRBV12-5	ASGLDRDLSNTEAF
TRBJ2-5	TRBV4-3	ASSQGIDRVETQY
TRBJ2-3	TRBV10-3	AISEVHTGSTDTQY
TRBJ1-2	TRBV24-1	ATSDLRDRGGYGYT
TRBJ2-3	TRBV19	ASSRGGAGVDTQY
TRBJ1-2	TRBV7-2	ASSLNQGSNNYGYT
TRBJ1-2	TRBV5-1	ASSLGTGNGYT
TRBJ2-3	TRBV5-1	ASSPSGRATDTQY
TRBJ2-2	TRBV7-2	ASSFLTGPLNTGELF
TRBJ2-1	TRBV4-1	ASSFPGGSSYNEQF
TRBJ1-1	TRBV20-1	SAPPLEAF
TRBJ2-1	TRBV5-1	ASSPWTSDYNEQF
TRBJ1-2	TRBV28	ASSPGVLYGYT
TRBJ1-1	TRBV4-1	ASSQGIGGGTEAF
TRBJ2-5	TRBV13	ASSLQGAGETQY
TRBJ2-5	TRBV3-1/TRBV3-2	ASSPRGREETQY
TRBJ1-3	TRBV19	ASGQGFSGNTIY
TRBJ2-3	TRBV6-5	ASSSGRASGYSQY
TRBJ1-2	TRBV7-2	ASSFLSGNYGYT
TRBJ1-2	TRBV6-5	ASSLGGTGKYT
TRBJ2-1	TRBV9	ASSFRLAWSDVDEQF
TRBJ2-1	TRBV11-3	ASSRTSGRLSEQF
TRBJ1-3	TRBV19	ASSNGQAFSGNTIY
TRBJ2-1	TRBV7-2	ASLRTPGLANEQF
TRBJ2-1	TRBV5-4	ASSTQQGGIFNEQF
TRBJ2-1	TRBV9	APTGRSGYNEQF
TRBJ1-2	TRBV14	ASSHGFNYGYT
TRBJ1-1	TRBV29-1	SVDSGGGTEAF
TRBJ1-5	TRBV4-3	ASSQDQGQPQH
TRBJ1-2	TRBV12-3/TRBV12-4	ASSPGGHGYT